Listed below are T cell receptor beta chains from one sample, sequenced in a study of cytomegalovirus exposure and HLA in healthy donors. Method: immunoSEQ multiplex PCR; TCRdb's copy keeps in-frame clones and lacks some. The table has approximately 100,000 clones, 60% to 80% seen once. The sample was PBMCs. The source is a man aged 60 to 75 in good health and CMV-seropositive. The CDR3 runs from the conserved cysteine through the conserved F or W. The order of the fields is J gene, V gene, clone size, D gene, CDR3 DNA, CDR3 protein. The D gene is left open where the match is weak. Clone size is stated in some rows and not others, as once, few, many or a class when expanded.

>TRBJ2-7|TRBV5-1|-|-
TGCGCCAGCAGCCCAGGACATGGGGAACCCTACTACGAGCAGTACTTC
CASSPGHGEPYYEQYF
>TRBJ2-2|TRBV28|few|-
TGTGCCAGCAGTGGGGGGACGGAACCGACCGGGGAGCTGTTTTTT
CASSGGTEPTGELFF
>TRBJ2-1|TRBV29-1|-|-
TGCAGCGTAGAATGGGGGAGGAATGAGCAGTTCTTC
CSVEWGRNEQFF
>TRBJ2-1|TRBV19|-|-
TGTGCCAGTACAATAGGTCGGGGAAGAGGAAATGAGCAGTTCTTC
CASTIGRGRGNEQFF
>TRBJ1-2|TRBV5-8|-|-
TGTGCCAGCAGCTTGGCCCACAGGGCCAGCTACACCTTC
CASSLAHRASYTF
>TRBJ1-5|TRBV28|-|TRBD1
TGTGCCAGCAGTACCCTGGACAGGCTGAAGAATCAGCCCCAGCATTTT
CASSTLDRLKNQPQHF
>TRBJ2-3|TRBV6-4|-|TRBD2
TGTGCCAGCAGTGACTCGAGGGCGGGGGAGACAGATACGCAGTATTTT
CASSDSRAGETDTQYF
>TRBJ2-5|TRBV7-3|-|TRBD2
TGTGCCAGCAGCCGACAGAGCGGGAAAGAGACCCAGTACTTC
CASSRQSGKETQYF
>TRBJ2-1|TRBV27|-|TRBD1
TGTGCCAGCAGGCGGACAGGGGGCGATGAGCAGTTCTTC
CASRRTGGDEQFF
>TRBJ1-1|TRBV15|-|-
TGTGCCACCAGCAGAGCTACAGGGCAGAACACTGAAGCTTTCTTT
CATSRATGQNTEAFF
>TRBJ2-3|TRBV9|-|TRBD1
TGTGCCAGCAGCGTAGAAAACAGGGGGGATGATACGCAGTATTTT
CASSVENRGDDTQYF
>TRBJ2-1|TRBV7-6|-|-
TGTGCCAGCAGCGACCAGGGGGTAGCGGGGAGGAATGAGCAGTTCTTC
CASSDQGVAGRNEQFF
>TRBJ1-5|TRBV18|-|-
TGTGCCAGCTCACCAACAGGGAGCACCAATCAGCCCCAGCATTTT
CASSPTGSTNQPQHF
>TRBJ2-7|TRBV5-1|-|TRBD1
TGCGCCAGCAGCTTGTCGACAGGGGGTCTATACGAGCAGTACTTC
CASSLSTGGLYEQYF
>TRBJ2-3|TRBV11-2|-|-
TGTGCCAGCAGCCAGACGGGACTCAGCACAGATACGCAGTATTTT
CASSQTGLSTDTQYF
>TRBJ2-7|TRBV5-5|-|-
TGTGCCAGCAGCTTGACAGGGACCTCCTACGAGCAGTACTTC
CASSLTGTSYEQYF
>TRBJ1-1|TRBV5-1|-|TRBD1
TGCGCCAGCAGGGGGACAGGCCCGAACACTGAAGCTTTCTTT
CASRGTGPNTEAFF
>TRBJ2-1|TRBV6-4|-|TRBD2
TGTGCCAGCAGTGACAGCGGGGGGGCCTTTGGTGAGCAGTTCTTC
CASSDSGGAFGEQFF
>TRBJ2-7|TRBV2|-|TRBD1
TGTGCCAGCAGTGAATCGCGGACAGGGGTGGGAGAGCAGTACTTC
CASSESRTGVGEQYF
>TRBJ2-3|TRBV7-7|-|-
TGTGCCAGCAGCGCTCACACCACGGATACGCAGTATTTT
CASSAHTTDTQYF